Many counts were recorded for the clone carrying this T cell receptor (beta chain). Its antigen is still unknown. Axillary draining lymph nodes of breast cancer patients supplied the node samples. One entry per CDR3 protein, called by TCRdb with MiXCR from the multiplex PCR reads. The sample yields around 170,000 distinct CDR3 sequences, roughly a third seen once. This specimen comes from a study of breast tumors, draining lymph nodes, adjacent tissues. General observations from the study: Tumor repertoires ranked between lymph nodes and nontumor tissue in diversity, with V and J gene preferences. Tumor and nontumor repertoires were significantly more similar in luminal-like than in basal-like breast cancer. Findings are consistent with lymph node origin and intratumoral expansion of most tumor T cells. Tumor T cell lymph node origin was a supported hypothesis, not proven.

The specimen sequenced was axillary lymph node tissue. The sequence came from a female donor with breast cancer. Some clones in this sample may be carry-over from other donors' samples.

CDR3 sequence reads: CASSSTAGGPGNEQFF. The CDR3, as DNA: TGTGCCAGCAGTTCGACGGCGGGGGGGCCGGGCAATGAGCAGTTCTTC. The V call is TRBV12-3 or TRBV12-4, the J call TRBJ2-1, with 9 positions matching TRBD2. With 4 bases clipped from V and 6 bases from J, the junction kept 10 bases outside the gene matches. This CDR3 is built from 16 residues.